This TCR beta chain was sequenced during a study of molecular identifiers for immune sequencing clone quantification. Findings and limits, study-wide: Under 1% of molecules in naive cells, but over 97% of effector molecules, belonged to clones above 20 RNA copies.

Trimming at V came to 7 bases and at J to 1 base, leaving 8 bases not matched to a gene. The CDR3 runs 15 residues. CDR1 SEHNR and CDR2 FQNEAQ come from the germline V gene (reference sequence). This clonotype was observed a few times. The antigen is undetermined. Listed TCR primers and previously described methods were used for bulk TCR libraries. TCRdb called the PCR reads again in MiXCR, with one record for every CDR3 protein. The table includes approximately 590,000 distinct CDR3 sequences, about 25% detected once. The chain uses TRBV7-9 and TRBJ2-3, with 7 bases matching TRBD2. The clonotype originates from a human donor in good health. Some libraries in this study had Jurkat cell RNA spiked in. The specimen was naive CD8+ T cells from blood, with Jurkat cell RNA spiked in. As for subset: FACS-sorted CD8+CD4-CCR7+CD45RA+ naive T cells. The CDR3 sequence: CASTDGLAGTDTQYF. The DNA of the CDR3 is TGTGCCAGCACCGATGGGCTAGCGGGCACAGATACGCAGTATTTT.